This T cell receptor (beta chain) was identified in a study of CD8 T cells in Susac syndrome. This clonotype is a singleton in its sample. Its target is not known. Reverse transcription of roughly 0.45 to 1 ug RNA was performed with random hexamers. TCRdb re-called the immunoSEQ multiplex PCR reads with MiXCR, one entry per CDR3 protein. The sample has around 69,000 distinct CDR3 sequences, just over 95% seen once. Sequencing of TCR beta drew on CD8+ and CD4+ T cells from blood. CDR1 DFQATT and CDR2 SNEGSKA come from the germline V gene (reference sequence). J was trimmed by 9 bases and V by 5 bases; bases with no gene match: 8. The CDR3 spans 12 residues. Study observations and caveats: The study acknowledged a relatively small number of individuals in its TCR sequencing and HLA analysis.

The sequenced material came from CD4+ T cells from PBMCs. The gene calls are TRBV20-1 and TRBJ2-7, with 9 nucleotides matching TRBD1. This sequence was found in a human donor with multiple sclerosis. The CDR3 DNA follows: TGCAGTGCTGAGGGGGGACAGGGTAGGCAGTACTTC. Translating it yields CSAEGGQGRQYF.